The T cell receptor (beta chain) described here comes from a study of blood T cell repertoires in COVID-19. Study-wide background: The study drew acute and convalescent COVID-19 samples from the United States, Italy and Spain.

Here immunoSEQ multiplex PCR was the method, and the copy in TCRdb shows in-frame clones only, minus some. The top ten hold 3% to 4% of the sample, which has around 150,000 clones, approximately 80% seen once. Participants spanned ages roughly 18 to 95 years and resided in about two dozen US areas. Cohorts were based on clinical histories the participants reported. Donors in Cohort 3 who had recovered were those with two negative PCRs, healthcare professional clearance, or resolution of their symptoms. CDR1 and CDR2 from the germline V gene are DFQATT and SNEGSKA (reference sequence). The germline V and J ends were trimmed by 5 bases and 8 bases, with 12 bases remaining between them. The CDR3 runs 11 residues.

The rearrangement links TRBV20-1 to TRBJ1-1; TRBD1 might be the D (5 bases). The clonotype comes from a woman aged 60-75 years who had recovered from COVID-19. Material for sequencing was PBMCs or T cells enriched from blood (not recorded which). CDR3 DNA sequence: TGCAGTGCTCGCGGGACGGGCGAAGCTTTCTTT. Residues: CSARGTGEAFF.